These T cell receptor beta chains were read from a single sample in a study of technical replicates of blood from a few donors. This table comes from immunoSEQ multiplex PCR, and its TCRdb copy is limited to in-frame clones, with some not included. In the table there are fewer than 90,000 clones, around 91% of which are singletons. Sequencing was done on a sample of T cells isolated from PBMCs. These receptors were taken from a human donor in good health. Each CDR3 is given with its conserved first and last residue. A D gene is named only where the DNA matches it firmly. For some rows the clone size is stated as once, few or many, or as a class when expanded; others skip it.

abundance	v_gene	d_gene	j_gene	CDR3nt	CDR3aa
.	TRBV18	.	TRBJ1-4	TGTGCCAGCTCACCACCAGGGGGAAATGAAAAACTGTTTTTT	CASSPPGGNEKLFF
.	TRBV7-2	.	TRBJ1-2	TGTGCCAGCAGCTTACAAAATATAGTTCGGGGGGCGAACTATGGCTACACCTTC	CASSLQNIVRGANYGYTF
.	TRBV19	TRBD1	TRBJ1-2	TGTGCCAGTAGTATACTCCCCACCGGGACAGGGGGCGTCAACTATGGCTACACCTTC	CASSILPTGTGGVNYGYTF
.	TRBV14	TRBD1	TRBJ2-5	TGTGCCAGCAGCCATTGGACAGGGGGACAAGAGACCCAGTACTTC	CASSHWTGGQETQYF
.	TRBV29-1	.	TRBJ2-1	TGCAGCGTTGAAGGAGAAAACCCCAATGAGCAGTTCTTC	CSVEGENPNEQFF
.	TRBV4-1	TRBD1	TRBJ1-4	TGCGCCAGCAGCCGACAGGGGGCAACTAATGAAAAACTGTTTTTT	CASSRQGATNEKLFF
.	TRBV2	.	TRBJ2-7	TGTGCCCGAGCCCGGCAGGACAGCACCTACGAGCAGTACTTC	CARARQDSTYEQYF
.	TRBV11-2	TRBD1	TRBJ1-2	TGTGCCAGCAGCATAGACAGGGTCTACTATGGCTACACCTTC	CASSIDRVYYGYTF
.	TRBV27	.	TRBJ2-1	TGTGCCAGCAGCGGACTCCACTTCACCTACAATGAGCAGTTCTTC	CASSGLHFTYNEQFF
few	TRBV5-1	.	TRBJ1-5	TGCGCCAGCAGCTTGTACGAGGGAGATCAGCCCCAGCATTTT	CASSLYEGDQPQHF
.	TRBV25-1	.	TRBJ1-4	TGTGCCAGCAGTGGTCCGTTTGGGGCTGGTGAAAAACTGTTTTTT	CASSGPFGAGEKLFF
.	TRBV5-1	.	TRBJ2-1	TGCGCCAGCAGCTTGTACGTGGGGAGCTCCTACAATGAGCAGTTCTTC	CASSLYVGSSYNEQFF
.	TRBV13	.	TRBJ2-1	TGTGCCAGCAGCTTAGAGGGACACGAGCAGTTCTTC	CASSLEGHEQFF
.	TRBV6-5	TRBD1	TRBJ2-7	TGTGCCAGCAGTTACCACAGGGGTTACGAGCAGTACTTC	CASSYHRGYEQYF
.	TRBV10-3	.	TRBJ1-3	TGTGCCATCAGTAGGACGGGGGGAAACACCATATATTTT	CAISRTGGNTIYF
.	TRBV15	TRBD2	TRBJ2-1	TGTGCCACCAGCACCACACGGACAGCGGGAGGGCCTTTCAATGAGCAGTTCTTC	CATSTTRTAGGPFNEQFF
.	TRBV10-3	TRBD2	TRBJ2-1	TGTGCCATCAGCCAAAAGAGGGAGGGCCTACATGAGCAGTTCTTC	CAISQKREGLHEQFF
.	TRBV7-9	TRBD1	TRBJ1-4	TGTGCCAGCAGCATCGCCCGGACAGGTGGGCCTGAAAAACTGTTTTTT	CASSIARTGGPEKLFF
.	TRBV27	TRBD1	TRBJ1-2	TGTGCCAGCACCACAGGGGGCTACGGCTACACCTTC	CASTTGGYGYTF
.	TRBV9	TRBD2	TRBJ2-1	TGTGCCAGCAGCGTAGAGACTAGCTCTTTTTACAATGAGCAGTTCTTC	CASSVETSSFYNEQFF
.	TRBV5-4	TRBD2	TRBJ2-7	TGTGCCAGCAGTAGCGGGAGTAAATCCTACGAGCAGTACTTC	CASSSGSKSYEQYF
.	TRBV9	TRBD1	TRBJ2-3	TGTGCCAGCAGTCGAACCGGGACAGGGCTTACAGATACGCAGTATTTT	CASSRTGTGLTDTQYF
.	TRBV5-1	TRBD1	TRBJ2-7	TGCGCCAGCAGCCTAGACAGGGGAGAGCAGTACTTC	CASSLDRGEQYF
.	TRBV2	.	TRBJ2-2	TGTGCCAGCACCCGGCGCGGGGAATTAGCGAACACCGGGGAGCTGTTTTTT	CASTRRGELANTGELFF
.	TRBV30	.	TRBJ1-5	TGTGCCTGGAGTGTACAGAGCAATCAGCCCCAGCATTTT	CAWSVQSNQPQHF
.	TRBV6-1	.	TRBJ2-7	TGTGCCAGCATTACGGTCGGGGGACCCTCCTACGAGCAGTACTTC	CASITVGGPSYEQYF
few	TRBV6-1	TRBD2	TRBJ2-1	TGTGCCAGCAGTGATCGTCCTATGGGGACTAGCGGGAGGGTCGATGAGCAGTTCTTC	CASSDRPMGTSGRVDEQFF
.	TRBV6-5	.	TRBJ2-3	TGTGCCAGCAGCCAGGGGATGCACTACGATACGCAGTATTTT	CASSQGMHYDTQYF
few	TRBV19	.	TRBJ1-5	TGTGCCAGTAGTATAGTCGGGGATCAGCCCCAGCATTTT	CASSIVGDQPQHF
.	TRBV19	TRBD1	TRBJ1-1	TGTGCCAGTAGTCAACAGGGGGCTACTGAAGCTTTCTTT	CASSQQGATEAFF
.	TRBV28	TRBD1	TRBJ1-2	TGTGCCAGCAGGACAGGGATTTTTAACTATGGCTACACCTTC	CASRTGIFNYGYTF